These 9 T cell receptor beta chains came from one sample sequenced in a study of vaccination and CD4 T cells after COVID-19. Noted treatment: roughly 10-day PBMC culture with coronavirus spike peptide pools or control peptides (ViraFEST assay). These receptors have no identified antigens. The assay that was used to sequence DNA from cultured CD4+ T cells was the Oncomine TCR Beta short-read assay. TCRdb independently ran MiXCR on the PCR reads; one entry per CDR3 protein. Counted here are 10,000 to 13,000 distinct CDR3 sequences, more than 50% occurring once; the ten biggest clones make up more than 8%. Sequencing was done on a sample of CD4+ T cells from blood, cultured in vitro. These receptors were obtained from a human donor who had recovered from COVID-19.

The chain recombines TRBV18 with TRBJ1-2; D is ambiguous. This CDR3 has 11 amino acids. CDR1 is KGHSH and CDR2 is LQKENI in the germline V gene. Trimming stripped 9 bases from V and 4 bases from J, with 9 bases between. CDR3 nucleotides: TGTGCCAGACAGATCGCCTATGGCTACACCTTC. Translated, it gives CARQIAYGYTF.

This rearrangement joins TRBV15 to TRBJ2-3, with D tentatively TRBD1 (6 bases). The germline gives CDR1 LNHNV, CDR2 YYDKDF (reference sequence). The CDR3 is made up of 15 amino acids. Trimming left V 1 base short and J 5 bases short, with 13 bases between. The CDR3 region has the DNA TGTGCCACCAGCAGAGTTCGAGTGGACAGAGATACGCAGTATTTT. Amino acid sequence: CATSRVRVDRDTQYF.

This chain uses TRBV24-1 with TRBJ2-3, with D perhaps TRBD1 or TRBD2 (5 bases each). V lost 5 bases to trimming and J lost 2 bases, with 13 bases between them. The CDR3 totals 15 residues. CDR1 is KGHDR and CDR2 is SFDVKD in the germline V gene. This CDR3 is CATSVTEGITDTQYF. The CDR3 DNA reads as TGTGCCACCAGTGTAACCGAGGGGATCACAGATACGCAGTATTTT.

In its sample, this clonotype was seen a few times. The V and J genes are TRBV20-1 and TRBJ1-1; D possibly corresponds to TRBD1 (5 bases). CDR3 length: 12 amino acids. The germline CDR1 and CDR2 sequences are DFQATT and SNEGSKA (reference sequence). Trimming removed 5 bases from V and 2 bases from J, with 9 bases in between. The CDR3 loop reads CSALTANTEAFF. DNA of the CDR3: TGCAGTGCTTTGACAGCAAACACTGAAGCTTTCTTT.

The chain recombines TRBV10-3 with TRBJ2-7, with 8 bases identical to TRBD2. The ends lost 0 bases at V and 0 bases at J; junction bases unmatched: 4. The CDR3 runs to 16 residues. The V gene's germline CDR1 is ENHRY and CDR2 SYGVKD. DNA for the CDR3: TGTGCCATCAGTGAGTCAATGGCGGGAGGCTCCTACGAGCAGTACTTC. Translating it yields CAISESMAGGSYEQYF.

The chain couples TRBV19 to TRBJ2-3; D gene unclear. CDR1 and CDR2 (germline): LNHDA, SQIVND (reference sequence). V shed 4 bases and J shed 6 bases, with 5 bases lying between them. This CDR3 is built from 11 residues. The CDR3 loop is CASSTMDTQYF. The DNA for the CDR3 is TGTGCCAGTAGTACCATGGATACGCAGTATTTT.

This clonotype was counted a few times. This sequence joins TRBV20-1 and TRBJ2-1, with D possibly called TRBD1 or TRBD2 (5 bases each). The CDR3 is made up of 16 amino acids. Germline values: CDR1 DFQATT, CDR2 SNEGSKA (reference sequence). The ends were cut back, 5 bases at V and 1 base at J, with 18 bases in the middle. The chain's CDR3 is CSAEGPMGFSYNEQFF. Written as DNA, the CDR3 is TGCAGTGCTGAGGGGCCCATGGGCTTTTCCTACAATGAGCAGTTCTTC.

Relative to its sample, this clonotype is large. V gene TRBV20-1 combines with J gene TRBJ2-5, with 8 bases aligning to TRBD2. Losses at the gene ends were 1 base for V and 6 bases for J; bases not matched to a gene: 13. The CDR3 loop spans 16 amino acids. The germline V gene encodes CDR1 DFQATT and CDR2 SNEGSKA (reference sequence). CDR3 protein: CSARGEAGGSFKTQYF. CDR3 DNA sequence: TGCAGTGCTAGAGGAGAGGCGGGAGGATCATTTAAGACCCAGTACTTC.

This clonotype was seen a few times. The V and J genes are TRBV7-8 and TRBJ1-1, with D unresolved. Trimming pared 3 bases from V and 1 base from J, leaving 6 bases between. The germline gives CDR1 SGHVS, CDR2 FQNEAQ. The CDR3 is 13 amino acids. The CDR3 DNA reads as TGTGCCAGCAGCTTGTTCGGGAACACTGAAGCTTTCTTT. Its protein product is CASSLFGNTEAFF.